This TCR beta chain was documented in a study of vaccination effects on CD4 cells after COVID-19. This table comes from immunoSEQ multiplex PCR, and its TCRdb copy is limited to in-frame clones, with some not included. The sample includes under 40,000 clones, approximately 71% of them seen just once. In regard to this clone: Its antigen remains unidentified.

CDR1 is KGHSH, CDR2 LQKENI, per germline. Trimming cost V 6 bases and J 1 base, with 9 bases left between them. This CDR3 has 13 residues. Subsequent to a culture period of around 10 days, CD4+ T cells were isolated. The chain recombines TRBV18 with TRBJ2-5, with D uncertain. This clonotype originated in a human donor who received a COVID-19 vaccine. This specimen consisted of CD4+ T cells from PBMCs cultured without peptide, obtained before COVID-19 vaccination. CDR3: CASSFASQETQYF. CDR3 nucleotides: TGTGCCAGCTCCTTTGCGTCCCAAGAGACCCAGTACTTC.